This note documents a single TCR beta chain sequence. This entry comes from a study of blood T cell repertoires in COVID-19. Study information: Sites across the United States, Italy and Spain contributed samples from acute and convalescent COVID-19.

In the original analysis: Amplification with reference gene primers provided the estimates of nucleated cell counts. TCRdb's table, derived via immunoSEQ multiplex PCR, lists solely in-frame clones and lacks some. That table gives V, J and clone size, and the DNA gave D and trimming. The table includes around 230,000 clones, over 70% detected once. Germline V gives CDR1 SGHTA, CDR2 FQGNSA. Trimming removed 5 bases from V and 9 bases from J, with 14 bases in between. This CDR3 has 13 residues. The source material was peripheral blood. The TCR was taken from a woman between 50 and 59 years old with acute or convalescent COVID-19. The J gene is TRBJ2-1, the V gene TRBV7-2; D is possibly TRBD2 (5 bases). CDR3 residues: CASSKPGGGEQFF. DNA of the CDR3: TGTGCCAGCAGCAAACCAGGAGGCGGTGAGCAGTTCTTC.